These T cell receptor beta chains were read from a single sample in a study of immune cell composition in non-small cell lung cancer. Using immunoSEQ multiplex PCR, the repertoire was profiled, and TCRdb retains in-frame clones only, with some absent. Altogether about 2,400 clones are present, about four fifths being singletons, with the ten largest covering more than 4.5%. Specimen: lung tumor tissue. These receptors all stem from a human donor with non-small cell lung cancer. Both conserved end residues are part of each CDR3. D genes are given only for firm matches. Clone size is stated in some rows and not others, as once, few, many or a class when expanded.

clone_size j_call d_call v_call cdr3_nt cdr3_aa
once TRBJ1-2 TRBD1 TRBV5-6 TGTGCCAGCAGCTTCTGGGACAGCTATGGCTACACCTTC CASSFWDSYGYTF
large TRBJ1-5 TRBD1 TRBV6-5 TGTGCCAGCAGTTGGACAGGGGGCCAGCCCCAGCATTTT CASSWTGGQPQHF
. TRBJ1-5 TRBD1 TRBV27 TGTGCCAGCAGTTTAGGATCCGGGACAGGGCATCAGCCCCAGCATTTT CASSLGSGTGHQPQHF
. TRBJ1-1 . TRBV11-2 TGTGCCAGCAGCTCAGAGAGGTTCACTGAAGCTTTCTTT CASSSERFTEAFF
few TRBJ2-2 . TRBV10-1 TGCGCCAGCAGGGGGGGGGCGCAACGGGACACCGGGGAGCTGTTTTTT CASRGGAQRDTGELFF
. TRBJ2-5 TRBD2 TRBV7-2 TGTGCCAGCAGCTTAGGGGGGACTATCATGAGGGAGACCCAGTACTTC CASSLGGTIMRETQYF
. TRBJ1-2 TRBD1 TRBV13 TGTGCCAGCAGCTTAGTGGGACAGCCCTATGGCTACACCTTC CASSLVGQPYGYTF
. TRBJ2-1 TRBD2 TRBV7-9 TGTGCCAGCAGCTTTCGGACTAGCGCTAGCTCCTACAATGAGCAGTTCTTC CASSFRTSASSYNEQFF
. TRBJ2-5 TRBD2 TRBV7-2 TGTGCCAGCGTTAAGCGGGAGGGAAAAGAGACCCAGTACTTC CASVKREGKETQYF
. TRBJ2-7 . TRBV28 TGTGCCAGCACCAAGTCCTACAGGGCCGCCTACGAGCAGTACTTC CASTKSYRAAYEQYF
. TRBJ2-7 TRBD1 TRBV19 TGTGCCAGTAGCCACACTTCCGGGACAGCCTACGAGCAGTACTTC CASSHTSGTAYEQYF
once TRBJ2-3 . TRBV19 TGTGCCAGTAGTATTTCAACTAGGTGGTATTTT CASSISTRWYF
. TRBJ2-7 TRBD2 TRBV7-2 TGTGCCAGCAGCCCCAGGACTAGCGGGGTGAGGGAGCAGTACTTC CASSPRTSGVREQYF
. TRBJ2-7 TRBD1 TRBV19 TGTGCCAGTAGGAGGGGACAGGGGTACTACGAGCAGTACTTC CASRRGQGYYEQYF
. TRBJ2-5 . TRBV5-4 TGTGCCAGCAGCTTGGACCTCGGGAACCAGTACTTC CASSLDLGNQYF
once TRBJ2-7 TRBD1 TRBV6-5 TGTGCCAGCAGTAACTGGACAGGGGGATACGAGCAGTACTTC CASSNWTGGYEQYF
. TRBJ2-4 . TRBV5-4 TGTGCCAGCAGCTTGCAGGGGGCCAAAAACATTCAGTACTTC CASSLQGAKNIQYF
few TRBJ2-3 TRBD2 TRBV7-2 TGTGCCAGCAGCACCCGGACTAGCCCCGGGAATACGCAGTATTTT CASSTRTSPGNTQYF
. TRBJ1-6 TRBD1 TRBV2 TGTGCCAGCAGTCGGGACAGGGTAGGGAATTCACCCCTCCACTTT CASSRDRVGNSPLHF
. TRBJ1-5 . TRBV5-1 TGCGCCAGCAGCCCACGGAGCAATCAGCCCCAGCATTTT CASSPRSNQPQHF
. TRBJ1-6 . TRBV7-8 TGTGCCAGCAGCTTTTCCGCAGGGAATAATTCACCCCTCCACTTT CASSFSAGNNSPLHF
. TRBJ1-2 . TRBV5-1 TGCGCCAGCAGATTTACAGGGAGCTATGGCTACACCTTC CASRFTGSYGYTF
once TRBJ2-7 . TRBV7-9 TGTGCCAGCAGCCGGGACAACTCCTACGAGCAGTACTTC CASSRDNSYEQYF
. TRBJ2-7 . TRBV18 TGTGCCAGCTCACCCTCCATTGTGCGGGGCTACGAGCAGTACTTC CASSPSIVRGYEQYF
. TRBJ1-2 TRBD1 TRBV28 TGTGCCAGCAGTGAGCGGGACAGGGTCGAGGGCTACACCTTC CASSERDRVEGYTF
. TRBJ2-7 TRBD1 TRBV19 TGTGCCACTACCCCAGGACAGGGGTTCGAGCAGTACTTC CATTPGQGFEQYF
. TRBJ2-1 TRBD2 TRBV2 TGTGCCAGCAGAGAACTAGCGGGTGCCTACAATGAGCAGTTCTTC CASRELAGAYNEQFF
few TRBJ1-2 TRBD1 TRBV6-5 TGTGCCAGCAGAAAGACAGGGGGCAGCTATGGCTACACCTTC CASRKTGGSYGYTF
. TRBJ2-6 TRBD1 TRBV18 TGTGCCAGCTCGCCTTGGAGGACAGGGGGCGTTGGGGCCAACGTCCTGACTTTC CASSPWRTGGVGANVLTF
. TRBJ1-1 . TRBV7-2 TGTGCCAGCAGCTTATTGGGGGGGACTGAAGCTTTCTTT CASSLLGGTEAFF
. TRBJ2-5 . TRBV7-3 TGTGCCAGCAGTGAGCAACCGGGGCAAGAGACCCAGTACTTC CASSEQPGQETQYF
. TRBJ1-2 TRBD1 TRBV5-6 TGTGCCAGCAGCTGGAGATCTGGGACAGGGTATGGCTACACCTTC CASSWRSGTGYGYTF
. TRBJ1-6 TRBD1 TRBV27 TGTGCCAGCAATCCAGGACAGGGAAGACCCCTCCACTTT CASNPGQGRPLHF
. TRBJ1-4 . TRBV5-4 TGTGCCAGCAGCTTTGAAGGGGGTGGAGAAAAACTGTTTTTT CASSFEGGGEKLFF
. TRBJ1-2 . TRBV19 TGTTCAACCGGGACAAAATCCTATGGCTACACCTTC CSTGTKSYGYTF
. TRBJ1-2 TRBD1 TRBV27 TGTGCCAGCAGCGCCCAACGGACAGGGTACGATGGCTACACCTTC CASSAQRTGYDGYTF
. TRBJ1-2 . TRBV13 TGTGCCAGCAGCTTAGGCCGAAGGAGCGGTGGCTACACCTTC CASSLGRRSGGYTF